Sequencing of this T cell receptor beta chain was carried out in a study of CD8 T cells in Susac syndrome. Comments on this clonotype: What it binds is unknown.

Sequencing of TCR beta was performed on blood CD8+ and CD4+ T cells. Broader study findings: CD8+ clonal expansion in Susac peaked in TEMRA cells and active patients. Susac-specific public clones numbered sixteen in total CD8+ repertoires (and 4 or 5 in CD8+ TEMRA repertoires).

RNA totalling about 0.45 to 1 ug underwent reverse transcription with random hexamers. Coverage of TCR beta CDR3 amplification by immunoSEQ multiplex PCR extended to 54 Vbeta and 13 Jbeta. A single record per CDR3 protein comes from TCRdb applying MiXCR to the immunoSEQ multiplex PCR reads. In the table there are about 100,000 distinct CDR3 sequences, about 95% of which are singletons. Sequenced: CD8+ T cells from PBMCs. This TCR was sampled from a human donor with Susac syndrome.

The CDR3 sequence is CASSPIAAGGNYGYTF. The CDR3 nucleotides are TGTGCCAGCAGCCCTATTGCCGCAGGGGGCAACTATGGCTACACCTTC. This chain links TRBV7-2 with TRBJ1-2; 8 positions match TRBD1. Germline V gives CDR1 SGHTA, CDR2 FQGNSA. Trimming took 5 bases from V and 2 from J; bases not matched to a gene: 10. The CDR3 spans 16 residues.